Listed below are T cell receptor beta chains from one sample, sequenced in a study of T-cell reconstitution after alpha-beta-depleted transplantation in children. TCRdb re-derived calls from the PCR reads in MiXCR, one entry per CDR3 protein. The repertoire holds 550,000 to 600,000 distinct CDR3 sequences, under 25% seen once, with over 12% in the top ten. Sequenced material: PBMCs, mostly from graft donor cells, taken 360 days after TCRalphabeta/CD19-depleted stem cell transplant. All receptors derive from a boy under two years old who had a stem cell transplant for acute myeloid leukemia, so the T cells may come from the graft donor. Each CDR3 is given with its conserved first and last residue.

length	V	J	CDR3
17	TRBV5-8	TRBJ1-2	CASSFSFGTQMSYGYTF
15	TRBV20-1	TRBJ1-1	CSARDQPGWNTEAFF
17	TRBV12-3/TRBV12-4	TRBJ2-7	CASSSRTGLQSSYEQYF
14	TRBV12-3/TRBV12-4	TRBJ2-3	CASRKDGSTDTQYF
14	TRBV20-1	TRBJ2-1	CSAPSGGADYEQFF
11	TRBV20-1	TRBJ1-2	CSEDKTGGGTF
13	TRBV20-1	TRBJ1-1	CSAAGTGLSEAFF
21	TRBV12-3/TRBV12-4	TRBJ2-7	CASSLSPSRRAGGPMAYEQYF
15	TRBV7-2	TRBJ2-5	CASSVRGLAEETQYF
16	TRBV12-3/TRBV12-4	TRBJ2-7	CASSRGTSGGSYEQYF
13	TRBV20-1	TRBJ1-2	CSARDTQVHSYTF
14	TRBV20-1	TRBJ1-5	CSVAWTGRNQPQHF
15	TRBV20-1	TRBJ2-2	CSARTPGYTTGELFF
14	TRBV10-2	TRBJ2-2	CATSSSGGPGELFF
15	TRBV20-1	TRBJ2-3	CSAPQPGRSTDTQYF
14	TRBV20-1	TRBJ2-3	CSARGETGPDTQYF
13	TRBV20-1	TRBJ1-1	CSAAQGMNTEAFF
16	TRBV12-3/TRBV12-4	TRBJ2-1	CASRLLAGGSYNEQFF
13	TRBV11-2	TRBJ1-3	CASSPQGLGTIYF
13	TRBV20-1	TRBJ2-1	CSASRLAIDEQFF
14	TRBV20-1	TRBJ1-1	CSARPPGGSSEAFF
15	TRBV6-2/TRBV6-3	TRBJ2-5	CASSPWTSQVETQYF
16	TRBV29-1	TRBJ2-1	CSVAPYAGGRYNEQFF
14	TRBV13	TRBJ2-5	CASSTRGHQETQYF
15	TRBV12-3/TRBV12-4	TRBJ2-3	CASSLRGAAPDTQYF
16	TRBV6-5	TRBJ2-7	CASSYPQRQGGWEQYF
14	TRBV3-1	TRBJ1-2	CASSQGPFNYGYTF
15	TRBV12-3/TRBV12-4	TRBJ1-5	CASSKGTVWDQPQHF
13	TRBV6-6	TRBJ1-6	CASEGLWNSPLHF
13	TRBV7-9	TRBJ1-1	CASTPEVNTEAFF
15	TRBV10-3	TRBJ1-4	CAISESGGTNEKLFF
14	TRBV7-2	TRBJ2-2	CASSLGLNTGELFF
16	TRBV7-2	TRBJ2-7	CASSWGTQGLAGEQYF
14	TRBV19	TRBJ2-1	CASSMGGPYNEQFF
14	TRBV27	TRBJ1-1	CASSSDLLGARAFF
13	TRBV6-5	TRBJ1-5	CASQGGSNQPQHF
12	TRBV20-1	TRBJ2-3	CSASVLTDTQYF
14	TRBV12-3/TRBV12-4	TRBJ2-5	CASTTWGRWGTQYF
15	TRBV20-1	TRBJ1-6	CSARGGRGYNSPLHF
15	TRBV7-9	TRBJ2-1	CASSLSSSSYNEQFF
13	TRBV20-1	TRBJ2-3	CSARRDTTDTQYF
16	TRBV12-3/TRBV12-4	TRBJ2-1	CASGGVSGGWNNEQFF
16	TRBV9	TRBJ2-5	CASSVSHRVGGETQYF
13	TRBV7-3	TRBJ2-7	CASSLRDGYEQYF
16	TRBV28	TRBJ2-2	CASSLWGSSSPGELFF
15	TRBV6-1	TRBJ1-5	CASSGSIWGQQPQHF
14	TRBV2	TRBJ2-3	CASIPDSPTDTQYF
13	TRBV4-3	TRBJ1-5	CASGRVLNQPQHF
16	TRBV20-1	TRBJ2-6	CSASPQPGSGANVLTF
15	TRBV20-1	TRBJ1-6	CSARDRRGYNSPLHF
14	TRBV5-6	TRBJ2-7	CASSSGTVGRGQYF
14	TRBV10-3	TRBJ2-7	CAISELGFSYEQYF
18	TRBV12-3/TRBV12-4	TRBJ2-5	CASSFLVWRTPEGETQYF
15	TRBV5-1	TRBJ1-6	CASSLEQGMRSPLHF
15	TRBV7-2	TRBJ2-5	CASSETSGGWETQYF
19	TRBV6-4	TRBJ2-5	CASSRKGPGEAGGQETQYF
13	TRBV20-1	TRBJ1-2	CSAETEYNYGYTF
15	TRBV29-1	TRBJ2-1	CSVEGSGGFYNEQFF
14	TRBV29-1	TRBJ1-2	CSVVAGRYPGGYTF